The 21 T cell receptor beta chains below all came from one sample that was sequenced in a study of blood T cells in healthy people across ages. Combining a sample-barcoded 5' primer with a J-beta primer mix, a second PCR ran for about 6 to 12 cycles. MiXCR was run by TCRdb on the 5' RACE reads, yielding one entry per CDR3 protein. In the table there are about 780,000 distinct CDR3 sequences, under 30% of which are singletons. In addition, the sample was reused for a study of T cells of mothers and their children.

The sample comprised blood. These receptor sequences come from a boy aged 10-17 years in good health.

V gene TRBV7-9 combines with J gene TRBJ1-4; D unresolved. The CDR3 is made up of 15 amino acids. CDR1 is SEHNR and CDR2 is FQNEAQ in the germline V gene (reference sequence). The germline V and J ends were trimmed by 5 bases and 8 bases, with 18 bases remaining between them. CDR3 DNA: TGTGCCAGCAGCGGAGTAACAAAGAGTAGAGAAAAACTGTTTTTT. It yields the protein CASSGVTKSREKLFF.

This clonotype was detected only a few times. This rearrangement joins TRBV4-1 to TRBJ1-2; no reliable D call. The CDR3 is 14 residues long. CDR1 and CDR2 (germline): MGHRA, YSYEKL. V dropped 5 bases and J dropped 4 bases, with 14 bases sitting between them. The CDR3 loop is CASSDLSDGYGYTF. The CDR3 nucleotides read TGCGCCAGCAGCGACCTTTCAGATGGCTATGGCTACACCTTC.

In this sample, this clonotype turned up a few times. This chain uses TRBV2 with TRBJ2-5, with D possibly TRBD2 on 5 matching bases. The J call may be wrong; the DNA end is better matched by TRBJ2-7. The CDR3 runs to 14 residues. Germline CDR1 SNHLY, CDR2 FYNNEI. CDR3 nucleotides: TGTGCCAGCAGTGTCGGGGTATACTCCTACGAGCAGTACTTC. This sequence encodes CASSVGVYSYEQYF.

In its sample, this clonotype was seen a few times. J is TRBJ1-2 and V is TRBV7-9; 8 nucleotides match TRBD1. The CDR3 sequence is 13 residues long. J lost 3 bases, V lost 5 bases, and 2 bases had no gene match. Germline-derived CDR1 and CDR2 are SEHNR and FQNEAQ (reference sequence). CDR3 DNA sequence: TGTGCCAGCAGCGAGGACAGGGACTATGGCTACACCTTC. This translates into CASSEDRDYGYTF.

The chain links TRBV27 to TRBJ1-2; D gene ambiguous. Germline CDR1 MNHEY, CDR2 SMNVEV (reference sequence). Trimming took 6 bases from V and 2 from J, leaving 13 bases between them. This CDR3 region has 14 residues. In nucleotides, the CDR3 is TGTGCCAGCAGCCCACGGGGATACAACTATGGCTACACCTTC. Its translation is CASSPRGYNYGYTF.

The chain has TRBV25-1 and TRBJ2-1; the match to TRBD2 covers 10 bases. The V gene's germline CDR1 is MGHDK and CDR2 SYGVNS. The V and J ends lost 5 bases and 7 bases, in that order; junction bases with no gene match: 11. The CDR3 runs to 16 residues. CDR3 in DNA: TGTGCCAGCAGTAGTAGCGGGGGGCCATTTAAGAATGAGCAGTTCTTC. Protein product: CASSSSGGPFKNEQFF.

This sequence joins TRBV24-1 and TRBJ2-5; D tentatively fits TRBD1 or TRBD2 (5 bases each). The CDR3 spans 14 residues. Trimming removed 2 bases at V and 5 bases at J, with 11 bases between. Germline V lookup: CDR1 KGHDR, CDR2 SFDVKD. CDR3 protein: CATSDWKGTETQYF. The CDR3 DNA reads as TGTGCCACCAGTGATTGGAAAGGGACGGAGACCCAGTACTTC.

The table lists this clonotype with a few counts. The chain links TRBV12-3 or TRBV12-4 to TRBJ1-4; a possible D gene is TRBD1 (6 bases). The CDR3 extends over 16 amino acids. Trimming left V 5 bases short and J 3 bases short, with 16 bases between. The CDR3 nucleotides are TGTGCCAGCAGTCCCTCGGGGGGGCAGGCTAATGAAAAACTGTTTTTT. The encoded protein is CASSPSGGQANEKLFF.

The J gene is TRBJ1-6, the V gene TRBV4-1; D gene uncertain. This CDR3 comprises 12 residues. V lost 2 bases and J lost 9, with 5 bases in between. CDR1 and CDR2 (germline): MGHRA, YSYEKL. The CDR3 is CASSQSFSPLHF. The CDR3 DNA sequence: TGCGCCAGCAGCCAAAGTTTTTCACCCCTCCACTTT.

This chain uses TRBV20-1 with TRBJ2-1; 10 positions match TRBD2. Per germline, CDR1 DFQATT and CDR2 SNEGSKA (reference sequence). J lost 9 bases, V lost 1 base, and 6 bases had no gene match. CDR3 size: 14 residues. The CDR3 loop reads CSARGGLASGEQFF. DNA for the CDR3: TGCAGTGCTAGAGGGGGACTAGCGAGCGGTGAGCAGTTCTTC.

A few counts support this clonotype. The V and J genes are TRBV15 and TRBJ2-1, with 12 nucleotides matching TRBD2. Germline lookup yields CDR1 LNHNV and CDR2 YYDKDF (reference sequence). The CDR3 runs 19 residues. With V trimmed by 4 bases and J by 0 bases, 10 bases remained unmatched. The CDR3 loop is CATSTVLAGGKSSYNEQFF. CDR3 DNA: TGTGCCACCAGCACCGTTCTAGCGGGGGGGAAGAGCTCCTACAATGAGCAGTTCTTC.

CDR3 region: CASFRGGYGYTF. CDR3 nucleotides: TGTGCCAGTTTTAGGGGGGGCTATGGCTACACCTTC. The V and J genes are TRBV6-6 and TRBJ1-2; possible D gene TRBD1, 6 bases. Per germline, CDR1 MNHNY and CDR2 SVGAGI (reference sequence). Deletions cut 9 bases from V and 4 bases from J, with 12 bases between. The CDR3 is 12 amino acids.

The CDR3 protein is CASSGQTGGSYEQYF. The DNA of the CDR3 is TGTGCCAGCAGTGGTCAGACAGGGGGGTCCTACGAGCAGTACTTC. The chain combines TRBV12-3 or TRBV12-4 with TRBJ2-5; the match to TRBD1 covers 9 bases. The J call may not be correct, given that the DNA end is closer to TRBJ2-7. The CDR3 length is 15 residues.

This clonotype was found a few times. This chain uses TRBV12-3 or TRBV12-4 with TRBJ2-3; possibly TRBD1 or TRBD2 for D (6 bases each). This CDR3 is built from 17 residues. Trimming shortened V by 6 bases and J by 6 bases, and 25 bases separated the two germline ends. The CDR3 DNA reads as TGTGCCAGCAGCCGCCCCCCCGGGGGCTCTTCCCGGGATACGCAGTATTTT. It translates to CASSRPPGGSSRDTQYF.

The V call is TRBV13, the J call TRBJ1-5; TRBD1 might be the D (5 bases). Per the germline V gene, CDR1 is PRHDT and CDR2 is FYEKMQ (reference sequence). This CDR3 has 14 residues. V was clipped by 0 bases and J by 8 bases, with 11 bases between them. The DNA of the CDR3 is TGTGCCAGCAGCTTAGGGGCAGGGAGGAAGCCCCAGCATTTT. It specifies CASSLGAGRKPQHF.

The chain is built from TRBV29-1 and TRBJ2-3; 15 positions agree with TRBD2. CDR1 is SQVTM and CDR2 is ANQGSEA in the germline V gene. Unmatched junction bases numbered 3, after V lost 4 bases and J lost 4 bases. The CDR3 has 15 residues. CDR3 nucleotide sequence: TGCAGCGTTGCCGGACTAGCGGGGGGGTCAGATACGCAGTATTTT. Translation gives CSVAGLAGGSDTQYF.

This clonotype appeared a few times. The chain recombines TRBV5-4 with TRBJ2-5, with no clear D. V lost 1 base, J lost 4 bases, and 8 bases lay in between. CDR3 length equals 13 residues. The germline V gene encodes CDR1 SGHNT and CDR2 YYREEE (reference sequence). The CDR3 is CASSLLSTETQYF. In DNA form, the CDR3 reads TGTGCCAGCAGCTTGTTGTCTACAGAGACCCAGTACTTC.

This clonotype was found a few times. V is TRBV6-6 and J is TRBJ2-5; TRBD2 matches at 11 bases. The junction had 4 bases not matched to a gene; V was cut back by 6 bases and J by 4 bases. The length of the CDR3 is 14 residues. Looked up from germline, CDR1 is MNHNY and CDR2 is SVGAGI (reference sequence). The chain's CDR3 is CASSSTSGRETQYF. CDR3 nucleotide sequence: TGTGCCAGCAGCTCTACTAGCGGGAGAGAGACCCAGTACTTC.

This clonotype has more than one count but fewer than ten. This sequence joins TRBV7-9 and TRBJ2-6; D might be TRBD2 (5 bases). Trimming left V 2 bases short and J 2 bases short, with 13 bases between. The germline V gene encodes CDR1 SEHNR and CDR2 FQNEAQ (reference sequence). The CDR3 covers 17 residues. The CDR3 region has the DNA TGTGCCAGCAGCTTATTTTCGAGGGTAGCTGGGGCCAACGTCCTGACTTTC. It encodes CASSLFSRVAGANVLTF.

This clonotype was counted between two and nine times. DNA of the CDR3: TGTGCCAGCAGCCAAGATCCGGGGGTAGAAAATTCACCCCTCCACTTT. Protein sequence: CASSQDPGVENSPLHF. V usage is TRBV3-1 and J usage is TRBJ1-6; maybe TRBD1 (5 bases). Trimming left V 0 bases short and J 7 bases short, with 13 bases between. The CDR3 loop spans 16 amino acids. Germline V CDR1 and CDR2: LGHDT, YNNKEL (reference sequence).

The gene calls are TRBV12-3 or TRBV12-4 and TRBJ2-3, with TRBD2 matching 8 bases. The CDR3 runs 15 residues. The junction had 9 bases not matched to a gene; V was cut back by 7 bases and J by 3 bases. The CDR3 loop reads CASTCGGGPTDTQYF. CDR3 in DNA: TGTGCCAGCACCTGTGGCGGGGGGCCTACAGATACGCAGTATTTT.